The 22 T cell receptor beta chains presented below share a single source sample, sequenced in a study of spatial heterogeneity in lung cancer. TCRdb fed the 5' RACE reads into MiXCR, producing one record per CDR3 protein. This table has 110,000 or so distinct CDR3 sequences, roughly a tenth appearing once. As to time point: blood at routine non-recurrence follow-up after resection. The sample consisted of PBMCs, taken at follow-up. The receptors originated from a female donor with early-stage non-small cell lung cancer.

This clonotype was seen only a few times. V gene TRBV11-3 combines with J gene TRBJ1-1, with 7 bases that match TRBD1. Germline-derived CDR1 and CDR2 are SGHNT and YENEEA. This CDR3 has 14 amino acids. V trimming: 1 base; J trimming: 12 bases; junction bases outside the gene matches: 11. The CDR3 coding sequence is TGTGCCAGCAGCTTAGCGACAGGGACAACGACTTCTTTCTTT. This translates into CASSLATGTTTSFF.

This clonotype occurred many times. This chain uses TRBV5-6 with TRBJ2-7, with 13 bases fitting TRBD2. Unmatched junction bases numbered 3, after V lost 3 bases and J lost 6 bases. The germline CDR1 and CDR2 sequences are SGHDT and YYEEEE. This CDR3 is 14 amino acids long. The CDR3 loop reads CASSSRLAGGEQYV. The DNA of the CDR3 is TGTGCCAGCAGCTCGAGACTAGCGGGAGGCGAGCAGTACGTC.

CDR3 sequence: CASSLVGLDSNEQFF. The CDR3 nucleotides read TGTGCCAGCAGCTTAGTCGGACTAGATTCCAATGAGCAGTTCTTC. The rearrangement links TRBV11-2 to TRBJ2-1; 7 bases align to TRBD2. The CDR3 consists of 15 residues. Germline lookup yields CDR1 SGHAT and CDR2 FQNNGV. The ends lost 1 base at V and 6 bases at J; junction bases unmatched: 6.

This CDR3 is CASSEIHRTQYF. DNA for the CDR3: TGTGCCAGCAGTGAGATCCATAGGACGCAGTATTTT. This sequence joins TRBV6-4 and TRBJ2-3; D not resolved. The germline V gene has CDR1 MRHNA and CDR2 SNTAGT. The length of the CDR3 is 12 residues. With 3 bases removed from V and 9 bases from J, the gap between germline ends came to 10 bases.

This clonotype appeared a few times. The rearrangement links TRBV28 to TRBJ2-1, with TRBD2 identical over 8 bases. After removal of 3 bases from V and 0 bases from J, the junction contained 4 bases not matched to a gene. CDR3 length equals 16 residues. CDR1 is MDHEN, CDR2 SYDVKM, per germline. The CDR3 protein is CASSFIAGSSYNEQFF. The CDR3 DNA sequence: TGTGCCAGCAGTTTCATAGCGGGAAGCTCCTACAATGAGCAGTTCTTC.

With regard to this clonotype: Its ends do not fully match the called genes, so a read error is possible. The rearrangement joins TRBV20-1 to TRBJ2-3; D not certain. The germline V gene encodes CDR1 DFQATT and CDR2 SNEGSKA (reference sequence). The CDR3 contains 11 residues. For the CDR3, the DNA is TGCAGTGCTCTCGTAACAGAAACGCAGTATTTT. Protein sequence: CSALVTETQYF.

About this clonotype: At one end, the junction sequence differs from germline, possibly due to a read error. The rearrangement links TRBV7-7 to TRBJ2-5, with D possibly TRBD2 on 6 matching bases. The CDR3 runs to 13 residues. The germline CDR1 and CDR2 sequences are SSHAT and FNYEAQ (reference sequence). The CDR3 reads CASSAGREETQYF. Written as DNA, the CDR3 is TGTGCTAGCAGCGCGGGACGGGAAGAGACCCAGTACTTC.

This clonotype was counted a few times. The rearrangement links TRBV7-6 to TRBJ2-5; TRBD1 aligns across 7 bases. The CDR3 loop spans 16 amino acids. Germline V gives CDR1 SGHVS, CDR2 FNYEAQ. V shed 5 bases, J shed 5 bases, and the junction held 14 bases outside the gene matches. CDR3 in amino acids: CASSPLAGTARETQYF. DNA for the CDR3: TGTGCCAGCAGCCCCCTCGCCGGGACAGCGAGGGAGACCCAGTACTTC.

Ten or more counts support this clonotype. The J gene is TRBJ1-5, the V gene TRBV5-5; no clear D gene. This CDR3 contains 15 residues. The ends were cut back, 3 bases at V and 0 bases at J, with 10 bases in the middle. The germline V gene encodes CDR1 SGHKS and CDR2 YYEKEE (reference sequence). CDR3 nucleotide sequence: TGTGCCAGCAGCTCATCCTCAAATAGCAATCAGCCCCAGCATTTT. It is translated as CASSSSSNSNQPQHF.

The chain is built from TRBV27 and TRBJ2-1, with D tentatively TRBD1 or TRBD2 (5 bases each). V was clipped by 10 bases and J by 7 bases, with 20 bases between them. Germline-derived CDR1 and CDR2 are MNHEY and SMNVEV (reference sequence). The CDR3 length is 14 residues. CDR3 in DNA: TGTGCCACCGCGCGCCGGGACGGGAAGAATGAGCAGTTCTTC. Residues: CATARRDGKNEQFF.

This clonotype was seen only a few times. The V gene is TRBV14, the J gene TRBJ1-2, with D possibly TRBD1 on 5 matching bases. Trimming left V 1 base short and J 3 bases short, with 9 bases between. Germline V gives CDR1 SGHDN, CDR2 FVKESK. The CDR3 runs to 14 residues. In nucleotides, the CDR3 is TGTGCCAGCAGCCAAGGAAGGGGAGACTATGGCTACACCTTC. Its translation is CASSQGRGDYGYTF.

This chain uses TRBV6-6 with TRBJ1-4; D unclear. V was cut by 2 bases and J by 7 bases, with 8 bases left in between. Looked up from germline, CDR1 is MNHNY and CDR2 is SVGAGI (reference sequence). The CDR3 extends over 13 amino acids. CDR3 nucleotides: TGTGCCAGCAGTTACCCACCTGCTGAAAAACTGTTTTTT. Protein product: CASSYPPAEKLFF.

This clonotype occurred many times. The chain recombines TRBV7-9 with TRBJ1-5; 11 bases are shared with TRBD1. The CDR3 totals 15 residues. V was clipped by 5 bases and J by 6 bases; unmatched bases: 6. Germline loops: CDR1 SEHNR, CDR2 FQNEAQ (reference sequence). The CDR3 sequence is CASSRTGGGRQPQHF. The CDR3 bases are TGTGCCAGCAGCCGGACAGGGGGCGGGCGTCAGCCCCAGCATTTT.

This clonotype was observed a handful of times. This rearrangement joins TRBV6-2 or TRBV6-3 to TRBJ2-1; 12 nucleotides agree with TRBD2. Trimming removed 5 bases from V and 4 bases from J; junction bases left unmatched: 3. Germline CDR1 MNHEY, CDR2 SVGEGT. CDR3 size: 15 residues. As DNA, the CDR3 is TGTGCCAGCAGTGAACTAGCGGGAGGTTACAATGAGCAGTTCTTC. Translating gives CASSELAGGYNEQFF.

V and J are TRBV11-2 and TRBJ2-2; D unclear. The germline gives CDR1 SGHAT, CDR2 FQNNGV. The CDR3 consists of 14 residues. Between the trimmed V and J ends, which lost 4 bases and 5 bases, there was a span of 11 bases. CDR3: CASSSPGRTGELFF. The CDR3 DNA sequence: TGTGCCAGCAGCTCCCCCGGGCGAACCGGGGAGCTGTTTTTT.

The rearrangement uses TRBV7-6 and TRBJ2-3; TRBD2 agrees at 11 bases. The ends lost 5 bases at V and 4 bases at J; junction bases unmatched: 5. In germline, CDR1 is SGHVS, CDR2 FNYEAQ. This CDR3 spans 15 amino acids. CDR3 DNA sequence: TGTGCCAGCAGCCCTCAGACTAGCGGGGCAGATACGCAGTATTTT. Residues: CASSPQTSGADTQYF.

V is TRBV5-1 and J is TRBJ2-5; TRBD2 is a possible D gene (5 bases). The germline V and J ends were trimmed by 6 bases and 4 bases, with 16 bases remaining between them. In germline, CDR1 is SGHRS, CDR2 YFSETQ. The CDR3 length is 14 residues. This CDR3 reads CASTRDLIGETQYF. The DNA for the CDR3 is TGCGCCAGCACTCGGGATTTGATAGGAGAGACCCAGTACTTC.

The J gene is TRBJ1-2, the V gene TRBV11-2; perhaps TRBD1 as D (6 bases). Trimming left V 2 bases short and J 4 bases short, with 14 bases between. The length of the CDR3 is 15 residues. Germline-derived CDR1 and CDR2 are SGHAT and FQNNGV. For the CDR3, the DNA is TGTGCCAGCAGCTTATACCAGGGGACGGGCTATGGCTACACCTTC. Its protein is CASSLYQGTGYGYTF.

The chain recombines TRBV18 with TRBJ1-1, with TRBD1 matching 7 bases. The V gene end was trimmed by 3 bases and the J gene end by 1 base; junction bases not matched to a gene: 5. This CDR3 contains 15 residues. Germline assignment: CDR1 KGHSH and CDR2 LQKENI. CDR3 protein: CASSPGQEGNTEAFF. In DNA form, the CDR3 reads TGTGCCAGCTCACCTGGACAGGAGGGGAACACTGAAGCTTTCTTT.

This clonotype was counted many times. The chain combines TRBV20-1 with TRBJ1-6; D is uncertain. The germline gives CDR1 DFQATT, CDR2 SNEGSKA (reference sequence). The CDR3 consists of 14 residues. V shed 3 bases and J shed 4 bases, with 10 bases lying between them. The CDR3 DNA reads as TGCAGTGCTAGTGCACCCGGGTATAATTCACCCCTCCACTTT. Translating gives CSASAPGYNSPLHF.

This clonotype qualifies as medium-sized. The chain couples TRBV6-4 to TRBJ2-2; D is undetermined. The germline gives CDR1 MRHNA, CDR2 SNTAGT. The CDR3 has 15 residues. Trimming left V 2 bases short and J 3 bases short, with 10 bases between. CDR3 nucleotides: TGTGCCAGCAGTGACGGCTCCACGGACACCGGGGAGCTGTTTTTT. Its translation: CASSDGSTDTGELFF.

This chain links TRBV7-9 with TRBJ2-3; D gene ambiguous. This CDR3 has 12 amino acids. The germline CDR1 and CDR2 sequences are SEHNR and FQNEAQ (reference sequence). The V and J ends lost 1 base and 7 bases respectively, with 6 bases between them. CDR3 sequence (DNA): TGTGCCAGCAGCTTAGTTTATTATACGCAGTATTTT. Protein sequence: CASSLVYYTQYF.